Reported below is one T cell receptor (beta chain). This sample was included in a study of blood T cell repertoires in COVID-19. V trimming: 5 bases; J trimming: 5 bases; junction bases outside the gene matches: 10. CDR3 length: 16 residues. CDR1 and CDR2 (germline): MNHNY, SVGAGI (reference sequence). Generated by immunoSEQ multiplex PCR, the TCRdb table keeps only in-frame clones and is missing some. Of about 170,000 clones listed, 89% are singletons. The J gene is TRBJ1-2, the V gene TRBV6-6; 11 bases line up with TRBD1. The origin of this receptor is a woman aged 18-29 years who had recovered from COVID-19. Sequenced material: PBMCs or T cells enriched from blood (not recorded which). Here the CDR3 reads CASSRGGTGGGYGYTF. The DNA of the CDR3 is TGTGCCAGCAGTCGAGGTGGGACAGGGGGAGGGTATGGCTACACCTTC.